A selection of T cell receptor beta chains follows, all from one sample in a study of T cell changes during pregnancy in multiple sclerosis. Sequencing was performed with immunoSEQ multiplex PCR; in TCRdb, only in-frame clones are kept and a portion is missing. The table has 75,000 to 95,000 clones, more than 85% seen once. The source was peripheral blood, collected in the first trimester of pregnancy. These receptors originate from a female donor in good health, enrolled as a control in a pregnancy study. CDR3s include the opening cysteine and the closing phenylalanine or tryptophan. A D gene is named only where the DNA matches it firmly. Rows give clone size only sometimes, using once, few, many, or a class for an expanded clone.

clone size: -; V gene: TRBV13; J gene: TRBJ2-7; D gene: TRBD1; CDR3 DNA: TGTGCCAGCAGCACCGGGGACAGCTCCTACGAGCAGTACTTC; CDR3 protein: CASSTGDSSYEQYF
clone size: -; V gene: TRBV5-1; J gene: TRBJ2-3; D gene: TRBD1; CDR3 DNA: TGCGCCAGCAGCGCGACAGGGGATAACACAGATACGCAGTATTTT; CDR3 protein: CASSATGDNTDTQYF
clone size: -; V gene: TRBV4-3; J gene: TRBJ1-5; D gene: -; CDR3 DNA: TGCGCCAGCAGCCAAGATTGGACAGCCGCTAATCAGCCCCAGCATTTT; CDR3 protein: CASSQDWTAANQPQHF
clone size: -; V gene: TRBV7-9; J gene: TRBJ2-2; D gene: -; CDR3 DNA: TGTGCCAGCAGCACGGACAGTTATACCGGGGAGCTGTTTTTT; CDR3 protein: CASSTDSYTGELFF
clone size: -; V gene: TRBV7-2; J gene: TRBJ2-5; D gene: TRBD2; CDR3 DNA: TGTGCCAGCAGCATCCTAGCGGGGGGAGGAGGGGAGACCCAGTACTTC; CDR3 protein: CASSILAGGGGETQYF
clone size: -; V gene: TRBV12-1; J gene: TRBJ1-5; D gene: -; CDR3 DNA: TGTGCCAGCAGCTTTAGACAGAGGCATCAGCCCCAGCATTTT; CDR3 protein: CASSFRQRHQPQHF
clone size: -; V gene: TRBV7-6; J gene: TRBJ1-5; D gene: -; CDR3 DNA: TGTGCCAGCAGCTTAGGGGGGGGTAGCAATCAGCCCCAGCATTTT; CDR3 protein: CASSLGGGSNQPQHF
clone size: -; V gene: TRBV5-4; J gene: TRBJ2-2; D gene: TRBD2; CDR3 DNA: TGTGCCAGCAGCCTCTACCTACTAGCGGGGGGGCCTAGCACCGGGGAGCTGTTTTTT; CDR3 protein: CASSLYLLAGGPSTGELFF
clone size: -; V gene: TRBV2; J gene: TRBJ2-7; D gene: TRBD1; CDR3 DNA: TGTGCCAGCAGGGAGGAACAGGGGGCGAAGCAGTACTTC; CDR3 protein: CASREEQGAKQYF
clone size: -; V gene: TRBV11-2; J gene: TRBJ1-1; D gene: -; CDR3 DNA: TGTGCCAGCAGCTTAGAGGCCGGACTTACCGGGGCTGAAGCTTTCTTT; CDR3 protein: CASSLEAGLTGAEAFF
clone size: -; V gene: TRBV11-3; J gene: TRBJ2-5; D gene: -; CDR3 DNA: TGTGCCAGCAGCTTAAACGAGATGGAGACCCAGTACTTC; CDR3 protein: CASSLNEMETQYF
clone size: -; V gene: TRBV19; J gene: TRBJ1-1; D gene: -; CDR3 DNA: TGTGCCAGTAGTCGCGGGGATCGCACTGAAGCTTTCTTT; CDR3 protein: CASSRGDRTEAFF
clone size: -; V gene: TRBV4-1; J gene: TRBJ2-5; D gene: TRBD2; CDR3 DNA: TGCGCCAGCAGCCAAGAGCCGGGGGGGCTACAAGAGACCCAGTACTTC; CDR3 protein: CASSQEPGGLQETQYF
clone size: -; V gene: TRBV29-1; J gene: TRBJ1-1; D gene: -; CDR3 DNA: TGCAGCGTCCACCGAGGTATGAACACTGAAGCTTTCTTT; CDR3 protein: CSVHRGMNTEAFF
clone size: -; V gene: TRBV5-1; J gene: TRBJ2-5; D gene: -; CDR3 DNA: TGCGCCAGCTCCCTGGGTTGGGAGGCCGCGGACTCGGAGACCCAGTACTTC; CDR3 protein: CASSLGWEAADSETQYF
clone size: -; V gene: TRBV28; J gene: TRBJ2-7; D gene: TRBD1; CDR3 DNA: TGTGCCAGCAGTTTCGGGGACAGGGGAGGGGCCTACGAGCAGTACTTC; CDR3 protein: CASSFGDRGGAYEQYF
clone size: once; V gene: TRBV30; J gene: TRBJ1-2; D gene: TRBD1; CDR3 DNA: TGTGCCTGGAGGACCCAGGGGGACCCCTATGGCTACACCTTC; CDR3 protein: CAWRTQGDPYGYTF
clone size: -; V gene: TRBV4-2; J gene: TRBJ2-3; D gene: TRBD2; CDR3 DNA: TGTGCCAGCAGCCTGTCTAGCGGGGGGACAGATACGCAGTATTTT; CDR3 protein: CASSLSSGGTDTQYF
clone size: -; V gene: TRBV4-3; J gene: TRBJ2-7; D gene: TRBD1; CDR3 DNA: TGCGCCAGCAGCCCGGGACAGGGCGGCTACGAGCAGTACTTC; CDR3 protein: CASSPGQGGYEQYF
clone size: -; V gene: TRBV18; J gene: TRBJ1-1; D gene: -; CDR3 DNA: TGTGCCAGCTCACTCGGGCGAACAGGAAACACTGAAGCTTTCTTT; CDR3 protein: CASSLGRTGNTEAFF
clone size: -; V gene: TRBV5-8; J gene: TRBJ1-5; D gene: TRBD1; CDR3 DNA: TGTGCCAGCAGCTCCTGGACAGGGCATCAGCCCCAGCATTTT; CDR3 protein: CASSSWTGHQPQHF
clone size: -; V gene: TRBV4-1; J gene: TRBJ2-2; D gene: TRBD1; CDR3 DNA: TGCGCCAGCAGCCAAGCCTCGACAGGGAGCGGCACCGGGGAGCTGTTTTTT; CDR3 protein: CASSQASTGSGTGELFF
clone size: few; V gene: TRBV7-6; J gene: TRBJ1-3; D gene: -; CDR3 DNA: TGTGCCAGCAGCTTAGTCGGGACATCCCGCTCTGGAAACACCATATATTTT; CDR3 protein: CASSLVGTSRSGNTIYF
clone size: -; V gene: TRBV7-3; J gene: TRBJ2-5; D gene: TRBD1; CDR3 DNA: TGTGCCAGCAGCTTAAACCCGACAGGGGGCTGGGAGACCCAGTACTTC; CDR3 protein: CASSLNPTGGWETQYF
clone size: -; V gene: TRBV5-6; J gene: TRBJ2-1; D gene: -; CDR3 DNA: TGTGCCAGCAGCTTGTACCCATTAGATGAGCAGTTCTTC; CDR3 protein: CASSLYPLDEQFF
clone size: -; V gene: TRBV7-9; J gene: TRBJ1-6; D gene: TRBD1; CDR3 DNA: TGTGCCAGCAGCCCCGACAGGGCGGGGTCACCCCTCCACTTT; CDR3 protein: CASSPDRAGSPLHF
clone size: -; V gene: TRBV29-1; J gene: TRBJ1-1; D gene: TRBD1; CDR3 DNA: TGCAGCGTTGAGGGCCTGGGACAGACTGAAGCTTTCTTT; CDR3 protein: CSVEGLGQTEAFF
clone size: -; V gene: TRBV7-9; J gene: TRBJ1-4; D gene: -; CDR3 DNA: TGTGCCAGCAGCCTCACCTCCGACAGGACCCCGAAACTGTTTTTT; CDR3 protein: CASSLTSDRTPKLFF
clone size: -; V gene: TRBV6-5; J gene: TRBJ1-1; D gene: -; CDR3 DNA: TGTGCCAGCAGTTACTATGTCAGGGGCACTGAAGCTTTCTTT; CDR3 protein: CASSYYVRGTEAFF
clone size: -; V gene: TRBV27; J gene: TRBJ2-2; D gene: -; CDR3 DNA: TGTGCCAGCAGTCTACAGGGCCCCGGGGAGCTGTTTTTT; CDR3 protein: CASSLQGPGELFF
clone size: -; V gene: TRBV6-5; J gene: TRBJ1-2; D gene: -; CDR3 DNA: TGTGCCAGCACCCGCCGGACCGCTAGCGAGGACTACACCTTC; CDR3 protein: CASTRRTASEDYTF
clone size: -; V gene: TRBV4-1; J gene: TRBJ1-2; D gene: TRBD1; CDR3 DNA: TGCGCCAGCAGCCAAGGGGAAAGACAGGGGGCGAGGGGCTACACCTTC; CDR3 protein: CASSQGERQGARGYTF
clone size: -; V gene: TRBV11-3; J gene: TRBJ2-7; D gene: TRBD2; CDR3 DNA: TGTGCCAGCAGCTTGGGCGGGGGGGCTCGAGAGCAGTACTTC; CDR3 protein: CASSLGGGAREQYF
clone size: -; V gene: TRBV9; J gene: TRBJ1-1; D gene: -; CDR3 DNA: TGTGCCAGCAGCGTAGCGGGTCCACCGAACACTGAAGCTTTCTTT; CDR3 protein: CASSVAGPPNTEAFF
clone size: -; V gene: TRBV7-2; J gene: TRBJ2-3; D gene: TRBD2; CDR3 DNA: TGTGCCAGCAGCCCTAGCGGGGGGGGTGCAGATACGCAGTATTTT; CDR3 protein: CASSPSGGGADTQYF
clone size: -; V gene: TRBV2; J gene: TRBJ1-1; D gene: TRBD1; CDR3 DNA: TGTGCCAGCAGTGAAGGTAGGGGGCTCACTGAAGCTTTCTTT; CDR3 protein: CASSEGRGLTEAFF
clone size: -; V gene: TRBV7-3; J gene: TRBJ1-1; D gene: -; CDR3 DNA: TGTGCCAGCAGCTTAAACGGTAACACTGAAGCTTTCTTT; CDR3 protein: CASSLNGNTEAFF
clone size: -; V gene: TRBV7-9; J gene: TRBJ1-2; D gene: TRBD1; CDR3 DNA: TGTGCCAGCAGGGCCGGGACAGGGGAAGTTGGCTACACCTTC; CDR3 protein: CASRAGTGEVGYTF
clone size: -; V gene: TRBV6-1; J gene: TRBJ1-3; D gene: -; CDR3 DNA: TGTGCCAGCAGTGACCCCTCCAGGGCAGGAGGAAACACCATATATTTT; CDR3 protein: CASSDPSRAGGNTIYF
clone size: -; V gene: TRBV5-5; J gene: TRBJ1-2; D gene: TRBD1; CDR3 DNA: TGTGCCAGCAGCTCAAGAGGGACAGGTGAATATGGCTACACCTTC; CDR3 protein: CASSSRGTGEYGYTF
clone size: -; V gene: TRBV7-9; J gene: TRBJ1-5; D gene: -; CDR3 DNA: TGTGCCAGCAGCTTAGACAGTTATAGCAATCAGCCCCAGCATTTT; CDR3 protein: CASSLDSYSNQPQHF
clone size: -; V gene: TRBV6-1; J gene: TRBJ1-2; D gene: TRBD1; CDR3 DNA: TGTGCCAGTCGTCAGGGGGTGTATGGCTACACCTTC; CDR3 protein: CASRQGVYGYTF
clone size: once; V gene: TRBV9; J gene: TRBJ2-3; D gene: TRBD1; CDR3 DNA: TGTGCCAGCAGCGTAGCTGGGACAGGGGGCCCAGATACGCAGTATTTT; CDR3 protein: CASSVAGTGGPDTQYF
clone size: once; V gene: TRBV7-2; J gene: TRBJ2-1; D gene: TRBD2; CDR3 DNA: TGTGCCAGCAGCTTAGCCGGGACTAGCTTTGAGCAGTTCTTC; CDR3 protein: CASSLAGTSFEQFF
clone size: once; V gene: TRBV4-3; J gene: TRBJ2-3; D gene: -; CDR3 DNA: TGCGCCAGCAGCCAAGATAAGGGGACAGATACGCAGTATTTT; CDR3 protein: CASSQDKGTDTQYF
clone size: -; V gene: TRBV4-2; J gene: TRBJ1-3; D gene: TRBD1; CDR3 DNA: TGTGCCAGCAGCCAAGATCAAACAGGGGGGGACACCATATATTTT; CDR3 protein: CASSQDQTGGDTIYF
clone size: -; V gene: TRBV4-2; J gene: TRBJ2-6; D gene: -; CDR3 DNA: TGTGCCAGCAGCCAACTTCTTTCTGGGGCCAACGTCCTGACTTTC; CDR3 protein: CASSQLLSGANVLTF
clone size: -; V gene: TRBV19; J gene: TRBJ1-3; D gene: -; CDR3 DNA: TGTGCCAGTCGAGTGTCCGGAAACACCATATATTTT; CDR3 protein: CASRVSGNTIYF
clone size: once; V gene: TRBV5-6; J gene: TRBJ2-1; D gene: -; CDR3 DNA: TGTGCCAGCAGCTTGCTAGGCAGCTCCTACAATGAGCAGTTCTTC; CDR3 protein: CASSLLGSSYNEQFF
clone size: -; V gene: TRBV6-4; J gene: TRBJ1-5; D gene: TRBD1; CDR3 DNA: TGTGCCAGCAGTATGAAGGCCAGGGGGAACCTTCAGCCCCAGCATTTT; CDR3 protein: CASSMKARGNLQPQHF
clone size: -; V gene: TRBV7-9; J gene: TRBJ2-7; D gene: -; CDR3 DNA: TGTGCCAGCAGACCTCAGGGTGGCCCTTCCTACGAGCAGTACTTC; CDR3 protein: CASRPQGGPSYEQYF
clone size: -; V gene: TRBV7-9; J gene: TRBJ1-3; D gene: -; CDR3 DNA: TGTGCCATAAACAGGGTGAGGGACACCATATATTTT; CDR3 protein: CAINRVRDTIYF
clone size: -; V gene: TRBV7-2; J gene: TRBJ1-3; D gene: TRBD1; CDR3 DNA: TGTGCCAGCAGCCTACAGCAGACAGGGATTTCTGGAAACACCATATATTTT; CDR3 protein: CASSLQQTGISGNTIYF